Sequencing of this TCR beta chain was carried out in a study of blood T cells in healthy people across ages (dated by TCRdb to about 2015). Broadly, across the study: In model experiments, template switching captured roughly one uniquely barcoded TCR beta cDNA molecule for every two T cells. Age-related changes in TCR beta repertoire diversity were measured in the study by deep sequencing normalized with unique cDNA molecular identifiers. Donors were grouped into four age groups: young (average roughly 16 years), middle-aged (39), aged (62) and long-lived (approximately 78). To avoid experimental bias, donors of different ages were distributed randomly across sequencing lanes. For two donors (one aged 18 to 30 and one aged 80 or older), the study analyzed two additional independent replicas of 1 million unique cDNA reads from the same blood draw.

The donors were under 40 Caucasian individuals from Russia, aged roughly 6 to 100 years, who were systemically healthy. Roughly 10 milliliters of peripheral blood were collected from each donor into EDTA-treated Vacutainer tubes. Ficoll-Paque density-gradient centrifugation was used to isolate PBMCs, with at least 6 million per sample. Total RNA was extracted from PBMCs with Trizol reagent, with at least 6 micrograms obtained per sample. For every donor, an aliquot of PBMCs went through flow cytometry to measure the percentages of naive CD45RAhigh/CD27high T cells. The library came from 5' RACE. The instrument given in TCRdb is Illumina HiSeq 2500. The second PCR ran for roughly 7 to 12 cycles and used a J-beta primer mix along with a sample-barcoded 5' primer. Each TCR beta cDNA molecule received a unique molecular identifier from a template-switch 5' adaptor carrying 12 random nucleotides. Each sample yielded at least 3 million CDR3-containing paired-end reads. The Mint cDNA synthesis kit, primed by a TRBC-specific oligonucleotide, was used to synthesize first-strand cDNA from all RNA. Following uracil-DNA glycosylase treatment, all cDNA underwent a first 18-cycle PCR with the universal primers M1SS and BC2_uni_R. Per the authors' processing: Each sample was normalized by randomly selecting 1 million high-quality reads, each carrying a distinct molecular identifier. Instead of being binned into consensus sequences, reads that shared molecular identifiers were thrown out. MiTCR, with a Q25 quality threshold and the strictest error-elimination algorithm, was used for CDR3 identification, clonotype clustering and error correction. A nonparametric unseen species model with Euler transformation was used to estimate lower-bound total TCR beta diversity. TCRdb passed the public sequencing reads through fastp at Q25 and MiXCR, retaining productive beta sequences. When rows share a CDR3 protein, they turn into one entry using the most common DNA and genes. These V and J calls are TCRdb output, not the study's own analysis. The sample records about 680,000 distinct CDR3 sequences, approximately 50% of which are singletons. The ten most abundant clones make up about a third of the sample.

What the study reported, not specific to this receptor: Because profiling used bulk unsorted PBMCs, naive and antigen-experienced compartments could not be compared conclusively. Compared with the aged group, more naive CD4+ T cells, fewer expanded clones and increased TCR diversity were shown by the long-lived group, suggesting age selection. As age increased, observed TCR beta diversity per million T cells dropped in a roughly linear way, and a significant reduction was already evident by age 40. Total diversity estimates from one million sequenced T cells were considered lower bounds and underestimates. Observed TCR beta diversity correlated strongly with the percentage of naive T cells measured by flow cytometry. The CMV infection status of donors was not known, potentially confounding age-related changes in expanded clonotypes.

The CDR3 contains 14 residues, cysteine and phenylalanine counted. The DNA shown is the 42-base CDR3, in frame from base 1. The V and J ends are trimmed by 7 bases and 1 base, leaving 14 bases between them. The germline V gene specifies SQVTM as CDR1 and ANQGSEA as CDR2. Of note for this clonotype: The antigen this receptor binds is unknown. It has no much larger one-base neighbor in the sample; base qualities were not kept.

Input material: blood. This sequence originates from a woman aged 55-70 years in good health. The chain is made from TRBV29-1 and TRBJ2-1, with the D gene call left open. For the CDR3, the sequence is CSARPPGSYNEQFF. The nucleotides are TGCAGCGCGAGGCCCCCTGGTTCCTACAATGAGCAGTTCTTC.